Presented here are 20 T cell receptor beta chains from one specimen sequenced in a study of shared clonotypes between healthy human individuals. Data came from immunoSEQ multiplex PCR; TCRdb stores just in-frame clones and leaves some out. Here the sample spans some 1.4 million clones, approximately 96% being singletons. Sequencing input: naive CD4+ T cells sorted from blood. Sample subset: CD45RA+ positively selected. The receptors here all came from a man aged 30 to 39 in good health.

V gene TRBV19 combines with J gene TRBJ2-7; TRBD2 agrees at 9 bases. The germline gives CDR1 LNHDA, CDR2 SQIVND (reference sequence). There are 15 residues in the CDR3. With V trimmed by 5 bases and J by 6 bases, 11 bases remained unmatched. The DNA for the CDR3 is TGTGCCAGTAGTGTAACGGGACTAGCCTCGAGCGAGCAGTACTTC. Translated, it gives CASSVTGLASSEQYF.

The chain has TRBV18 and TRBJ1-5; D is ambiguous. The CDR3 has 14 amino acids. Germline CDR1 KGHSH, CDR2 LQKENI. V lost 3 bases and J lost 3, with 9 bases in between. CDR3 in amino acids: CASSPQSINQPQHF. The CDR3 nucleotides read TGTGCCAGCTCACCGCAGTCAATCAATCAGCCCCAGCATTTT. The full variable domain, completed using reference TRBV18 and TRBJ1-5, is NAGVMQNPRHLVRRRGQEARLRCSPMKGHSHVYWYRQLPEEGLKFMVYLQKENIIDESGMPKERFSAEFPKEGPSILRIQQVVRGDSAAYFCASSPQSINQPQHFGDGTRLSIL.

This clone appeared a single time. V usage is TRBV2 and J usage is TRBJ2-3; 7 positions agree with TRBD1. CDR1 and CDR2 from the germline V gene are SNHLY and FYNNEI. The CDR3 covers 15 residues. Trimming removed 6 bases from V and 5 bases from J; junction bases left unmatched: 11. The CDR3 spells CASRGPRGKGDTQYF. CDR3 nucleotide sequence: TGTGCCAGCAGGGGACCCAGGGGGAAAGGAGATACGCAGTATTTT.

This chain connects TRBV6-1 to TRBJ2-1; TRBD2 is a possible D gene (5 bases). CDR1 MNHNS and CDR2 SASEGT come from the germline V gene. CDR3 size: 11 residues. Deletions cut 4 bases from V and 10 bases from J, with 8 bases between. CDR3 protein: CASSGKREQFF. In nucleotides, the CDR3 is TGTGCCAGCAGTGGAAAGCGGGAGCAGTTCTTC.

V is TRBV5-4 and J is TRBJ1-4; tentative D call: TRBD1 (6 bases). V lost 0 bases and J 8 bases, leaving 11 bases between the germline ends. Looked up from germline, CDR1 is SGHNT and CDR2 is YYREEE (reference sequence). The CDR3 totals 14 residues. The CDR3 DNA sequence: TGTGCCAGCAGCTTGGCAGGGGAGGCAGAAAAACTGTTTTTT. This sequence encodes CASSLAGEAEKLFF.

About this clone itself: Distinct nucleotide sequences in the sample also encode this CDR3. The chain combines TRBV30 with TRBJ2-7; no clear D. This CDR3 region has 12 residues. The germline V and J ends were trimmed by 0 bases and 2 bases, with 5 bases remaining between them. Per germline, CDR1 GTSNPN and CDR2 SVGIG (reference sequence). The CDR3 sequence is CAWSVGPYEQYF. As DNA, the CDR3 is TGTGCCTGGAGTGTTGGCCCCTACGAGCAGTACTTC.

The sample holds one count of this clone. This sequence joins TRBV18 and TRBJ1-5, with 9 bases matching TRBD1. Germline V lookup: CDR1 KGHSH, CDR2 LQKENI. The CDR3 sequence is 17 residues long. The ends lost 2 bases at V and 0 bases at J; junction bases unmatched: 5. CDR3: CASSPLGTGNSNQPQHF. The CDR3 coding sequence is TGTGCCAGCTCACCATTGGGGACAGGGAATAGCAATCAGCCCCAGCATTTT. Full variable domain (rest looked up from reference TRBV18 and TRBJ1-5): NAGVMQNPRHLVRRRGQEARLRCSPMKGHSHVYWYRQLPEEGLKFMVYLQKENIIDESGMPKERFSAEFPKEGPSILRIQQVVRGDSAAYFCASSPLGTGNSNQPQHFGDGTRLSIL.

This clone was observed a handful of times. The V and J genes are TRBV6-5 and TRBJ1-2; D unclear. Germline-derived CDR1 and CDR2 are MNHEY and SVGAGI. The CDR3 is 15 residues long. The V end was cut by 0 bases, the J end by 1 base, with 9 bases between. Here the CDR3 DNA reads TGTGCCAGCAGTTACTCCGTGGCAGTTAACTATGGCTACACCTTC. As protein: CASSYSVAVNYGYTF.

This rearrangement joins TRBV5-1 to TRBJ2-1; 14 nucleotides agree with TRBD2. Germline CDR1 is SGHRS and CDR2 is YFSETQ. V lost 4 bases, J lost 4 bases, and 7 bases stayed unmatched. The CDR3 length is 17 residues. CDR3 amino acids: CASSTGLAGVVYNEQFF. CDR3 nucleotide sequence: TGCGCCAGCAGCACGGGACTAGCGGGAGTAGTGTACAATGAGCAGTTCTTC.

The table lists this clone with a count of one. V and J are TRBV5-5 and TRBJ2-1; 8 bases align to TRBD1. The CDR3 has 14 amino acids. The J segment lost 5 bases and the V segment lost 4 bases, leaving 5 bases of the junction unmatched. Germline CDR1 SGHKS, CDR2 YYEKEE (reference sequence). CDR3 region: CASSRVRGHNEQFF. The CDR3 DNA follows: TGTGCCAGCAGCCGAGTCAGGGGGCACAATGAGCAGTTCTTC.

There are a few counts of this clone. This rearrangement joins TRBV27 to TRBJ1-3, with TRBD1 matching over 7 bases. Germline CDR1 MNHEY, CDR2 SMNVEV (reference sequence). The CDR3 totals 13 residues. J was trimmed by 10 bases and V by 10 bases; bases with no gene match: 13. The CDR3 protein is CATKGQTLGTIYF. Here the CDR3 DNA reads TGTGCCACCAAGGGACAGACCCTAGGGACCATATATTTT.

This chain joins TRBV6-4 and TRBJ2-3; maybe TRBD2 (5 bases). The germline V gene encodes CDR1 MRHNA and CDR2 SNTAGT. Trimming removed 0 bases from V and 4 bases from J, with 8 bases in between. The CDR3 runs to 14 residues. Written as DNA, the CDR3 is TGTGCCAGCAGTGACTCCCTAGCTGCAGATACGCAGTATTTT. Protein: CASSDSLAADTQYF.

This clone is a singleton in its sample. The CDR3 here is CASSLGASGKPWGETQYF. The CDR3 DNA sequence: TGCGCCAGCAGCTTGGGTGCTAGCGGGAAACCATGGGGAGAGACCCAGTACTTC. The rearrangement uses TRBV5-1 and TRBJ2-5; 9 nucleotides agree with TRBD2. The V gene's germline CDR1 is SGHRS and CDR2 YFSETQ. The junction had 13 bases not matched to a gene; V was cut back by 0 bases and J by 4 bases. This CDR3 contains 18 residues.

For this clone: Other DNA sequences of this sample code for an identical CDR3. V usage is TRBV10-3 and J usage is TRBJ2-6, with D uncertain. Germline CDR1 and CDR2: ENHRY and SYGVKD. V lost 2 bases to trimming and J lost 0 bases, with 2 bases between them. The CDR3 is made up of 14 amino acids. This CDR3 reads CAISELSGANVLTF. As DNA, the CDR3 is TGTGCCATCAGTGAGCTCTCTGGGGCCAACGTCCTGACTTTC.

CDR3 nucleotides: TGTGCCAGCAGTCCAAGGGCTAGGTCTGGAAACACCATATATTTT. It translates to CASSPRARSGNTIYF. The chain links TRBV7-6 to TRBJ1-3; D gene ambiguous. The ends were cut back, 6 bases at V and 1 base at J, with 13 bases in the middle. Germline CDR1 and CDR2: SGHVS and FNYEAQ. The CDR3 totals 15 residues.

Of note for this clone: This sample also contains other DNA sequences that code for the same CDR3. V usage is TRBV18 and J usage is TRBJ2-3; D is ambiguous. The CDR3 extends over 13 amino acids. V lost 6 bases, J lost 2 bases, and 9 bases lay in between. Looked up from germline, CDR1 is KGHSH and CDR2 is LQKENI. CDR3 nucleotides: TGTGCCAGCTCCCCCCCGTCCACAGATACGCAGTATTTT. Its protein is CASSPPSTDTQYF.

The chain is built from TRBV5-1 and TRBJ2-1; D remains unclear. With 0 bases removed from V and 5 bases from J, the gap between germline ends came to 3 bases. Germline CDR1 is SGHRS and CDR2 is YFSETQ. CDR3 length: 12 residues. CDR3 residues: CASSLADNEQFF. The CDR3 region has the DNA TGCGCCAGCAGCTTGGCCGACAATGAGCAGTTCTTC.

The rearrangement uses TRBV7-3 and TRBJ2-2, with D possibly being TRBD2 (5 bases). Germline V gene data show CDR1 as SGHTA and CDR2 as FQGTGA. The CDR3 spans 15 residues. The germline V and J ends were trimmed by 1 base and 6 bases, with 12 bases remaining between them. CDR3 loop: CASSLISRVPGELFF. In DNA, the CDR3 is TGTGCCAGCAGCTTAATTTCGAGGGTTCCCGGGGAGCTGTTTTTT.

The chain recombines TRBV18 with TRBJ1-5, with D maybe TRBD1 (6 bases). V gave up 3 bases and J gave up 7 bases, with 16 bases separating them. Germline values: CDR1 KGHSH, CDR2 LQKENI. The length of the CDR3 is 15 residues. The CDR3 nucleotides read TGTGCCAGCTCACCCCAGGGCCGGACAGCGCAGCCCCAGCATTTT. Its translation: CASSPQGRTAQPQHF.

The chain carries TRBV27 and TRBJ2-2, with no clear D. V was pared by 5 bases and J by 4 bases, with 5 bases between. This CDR3 spans 12 amino acids. Germline values: CDR1 MNHEY, CDR2 SMNVEV (reference sequence). DNA of the CDR3: TGTGCCAGCAGTGGCGTCACCGGGGAGCTGTTTTTT. It is translated as CASSGVTGELFF.